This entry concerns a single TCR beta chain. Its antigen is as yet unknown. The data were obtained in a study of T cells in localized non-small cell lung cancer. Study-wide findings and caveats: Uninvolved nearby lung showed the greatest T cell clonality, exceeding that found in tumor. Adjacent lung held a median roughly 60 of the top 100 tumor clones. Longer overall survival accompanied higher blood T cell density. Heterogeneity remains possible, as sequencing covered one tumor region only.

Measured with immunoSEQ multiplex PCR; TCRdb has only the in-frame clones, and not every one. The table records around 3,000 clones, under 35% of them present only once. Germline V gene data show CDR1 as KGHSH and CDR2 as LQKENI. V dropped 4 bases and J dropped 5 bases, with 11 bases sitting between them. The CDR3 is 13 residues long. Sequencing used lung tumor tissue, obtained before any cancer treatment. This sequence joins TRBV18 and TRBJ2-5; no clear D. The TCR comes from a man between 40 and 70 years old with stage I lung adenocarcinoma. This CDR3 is CASSRHFRETQYF. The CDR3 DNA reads TGTGCCAGCTCACGGCATTTTCGGGAGACCCAGTACTTC.